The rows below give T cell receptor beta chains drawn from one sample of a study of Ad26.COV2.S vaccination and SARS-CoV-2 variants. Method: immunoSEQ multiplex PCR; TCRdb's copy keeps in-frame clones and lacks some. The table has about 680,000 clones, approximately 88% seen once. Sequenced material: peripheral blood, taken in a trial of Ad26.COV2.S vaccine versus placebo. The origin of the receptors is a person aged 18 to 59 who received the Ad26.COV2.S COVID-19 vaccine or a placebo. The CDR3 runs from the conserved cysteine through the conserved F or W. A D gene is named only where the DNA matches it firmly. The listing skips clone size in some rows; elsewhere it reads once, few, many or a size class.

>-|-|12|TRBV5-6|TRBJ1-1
CASSGVHPEAFF
TGTGCCAGCAGCGGCGTGCACCCTGAAGCTTTCTTT
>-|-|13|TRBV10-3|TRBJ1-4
CAISDPTNEKLFF
TGTGCCATCAGTGACCCAACTAATGAAAAACTGTTTTTT
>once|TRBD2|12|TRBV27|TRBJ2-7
CASRTGGGEQYF
TGTGCCAGCAGAACGGGGGGAGGTGAGCAGTACTTC
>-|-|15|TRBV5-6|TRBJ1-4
CASSLASLGNEKLFF
TGTGCCAGCAGCTTGGCCTCGTTAGGGAATGAAAAACTGTTTTTT
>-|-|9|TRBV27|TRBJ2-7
CASTGRQYF
TGTGCCAGTACAGGGAGGCAGTACTTC
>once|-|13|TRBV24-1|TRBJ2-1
CATSDSPVGEQFF
TGTGCCACCAGTGATTCCCCGGTGGGTGAGCAGTTCTTC
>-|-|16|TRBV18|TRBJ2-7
CASSPPGRETVSEQYF
TGTGCCAGCTCACCACCCGGACGGGAGACTGTAAGCGAGCAGTACTTC
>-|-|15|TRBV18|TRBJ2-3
CASSPKVLTGDTQYF
TGTGCCAGCTCACCTAAAGTTTTGACCGGAGATACGCAGTATTTT
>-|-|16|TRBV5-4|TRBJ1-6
CASSLEGSSYNSPLHF
TGTGCCAGCAGCTTGGAGGGCAGCTCCTATAATTCACCCCTCCACTTT
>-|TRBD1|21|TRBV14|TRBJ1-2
CASSQPRRQGIYPKPSYGYTF
TGTGCCAGCAGCCAACCGAGGAGACAGGGAATTTACCCGAAGCCTAGCTATGGCTACACCTTC
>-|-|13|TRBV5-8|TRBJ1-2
CASSLAGLDGYTF
TGTGCCAGCAGCTTGGCAGGGTTGGATGGCTACACCTTC
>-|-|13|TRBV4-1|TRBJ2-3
CASSQDWTDTQYF
TGCGCCAGCAGCCAAGATTGGACAGATACGCAGTATTTT
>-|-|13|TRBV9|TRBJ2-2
CASTGQNTGELFF
TGTGCCAGCACGGGACAAAACACCGGGGAGCTGTTTTTT
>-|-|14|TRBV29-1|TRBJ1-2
CSVEYGWAANGYTF
TGCAGCGTTGAGTATGGCTGGGCTGCAAATGGCTACACCTTC
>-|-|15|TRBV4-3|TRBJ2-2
CASSPQAPNTGELFF
TGCGCCAGCAGCCCCCAGGCACCTAACACCGGGGAGCTGTTTTTT
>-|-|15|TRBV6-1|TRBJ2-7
CASSEIWSRSYEQYF
TGTGCCAGCAGTGAAATTTGGAGCAGAAGCTACGAGCAGTACTTC
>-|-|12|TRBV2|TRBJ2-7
CASSKTGYEQYF
TGTGCCAGCAGTAAGACCGGGTACGAGCAGTACTTC
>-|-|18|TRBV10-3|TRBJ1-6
CAISALARGRGLGSPLHF
TGTGCCATCAGTGCCTTGGCTCGGGGACGGGGGTTAGGGTCACCCCTCCACTTT
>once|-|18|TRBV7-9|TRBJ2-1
CASSQRADKGGAYNEQFF
TGTGCCAGCAGCCAAAGGGCAGACAAAGGTGGCGCCTACAATGAGCAGTTCTTC
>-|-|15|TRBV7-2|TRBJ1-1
CASSLVTDTYQEAFF
TGTGCCAGCAGCTTAGTTACGGACACTTACCAAGAAGCTTTCTTT
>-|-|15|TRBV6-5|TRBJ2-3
CASFTGHTSTDTQYF
TGTGCCTCGTTTACGGGACACACTAGCACAGATACGCAGTATTTT
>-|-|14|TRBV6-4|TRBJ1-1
CASSDSAVGGEAFF
TGTGCCAGCAGTGACTCCGCCGTGGGAGGTGAAGCTTTCTTT
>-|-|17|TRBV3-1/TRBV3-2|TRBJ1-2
CASSPRYKGPTFYGYTF
TGTGCCAGCAGCCCGAGGTATAAGGGCCCAACTTTCTATGGCTACACCTTC
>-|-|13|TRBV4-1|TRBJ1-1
CATKKGDGYEAFF
TGCGCCACTAAGAAGGGGGACGGATATGAAGCTTTCTTT
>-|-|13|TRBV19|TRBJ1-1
CASSIAPNTEAFF
TGTGCCAGTAGTATAGCTCCGAACACTGAAGCTTTCTTT
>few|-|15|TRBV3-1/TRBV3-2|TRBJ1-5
CASSQDRGGNQPQHF
TGTGCCAGCAGCCAAGATCGGGGGGGCAATCAGCCCCAGCATTTT
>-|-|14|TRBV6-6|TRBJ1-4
CASSYGGGNEKLFF
TGTGCCAGCAGTTACGGGGGAGGTAACGAAAAACTGTTTTTT
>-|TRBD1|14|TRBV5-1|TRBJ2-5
CASSERQGEETQYF
TGCGCCAGCAGCGAGAGACAGGGGGAAGAGACCCAGTACTTC
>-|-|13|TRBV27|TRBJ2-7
CASSRDGPYEQYF
TGTGCCAGCAGTCGCGACGGACCCTACGAGCAGTACTTC
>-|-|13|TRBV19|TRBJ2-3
CASSPEQGDTQYF
TGTGCCAGTAGTCCAGAACAGGGAGATACGCAGTATTTT
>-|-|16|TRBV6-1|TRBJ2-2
CASSDWGAGNTGELFF
TGTGCCAGCAGTGATTGGGGGGCGGGAAACACCGGGGAGCTGTTTTTT
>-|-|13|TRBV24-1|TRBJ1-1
CATSLRANTEAFF
TGTGCCACCAGTTTGAGGGCGAACACTGAAGCTTTCTTT
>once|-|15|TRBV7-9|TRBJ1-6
CASSLGPTANSPLHF
TGTGCCAGCAGCTTAGGGCCCACGGCGAACTCACCCCTCCACTTT
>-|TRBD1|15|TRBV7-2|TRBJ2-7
CASSPSLAGGYEQYF
TGTGCCAGCAGCCCTAGCCTGGCAGGGGGCTACGAGCAGTACTTC
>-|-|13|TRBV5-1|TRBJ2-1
CASSFPEYNEQFF
TGCGCCAGCAGCTTCCCAGAGTACAATGAGCAGTTCTTC
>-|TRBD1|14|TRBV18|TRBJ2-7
CASSPEQGSYEQYF
TGTGCCAGCTCACCAGAACAGGGGAGCTACGAGCAGTACTTC
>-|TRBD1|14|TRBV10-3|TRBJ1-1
CAISEYRTGTEAFF
TGTGCCATCAGTGAGTATAGGACAGGGACTGAAGCTTTCTTT
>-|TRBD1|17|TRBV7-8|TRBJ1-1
CASSPSTGGWSNTEAFF
TGTGCCAGCAGCCCCTCGACAGGGGGCTGGTCGAACACTGAAGCTTTCTTT
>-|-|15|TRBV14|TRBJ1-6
CASSQRRNYNSPLHF
TGTGCCAGCAGCCAACGTCGGAATTATAATTCACCCCTCCACTTT
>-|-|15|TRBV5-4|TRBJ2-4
CASSLGRVAKNIQYF
TGTGCCAGCAGCCTGGGTCGGGTAGCCAAAAACATTCAGTACTTC
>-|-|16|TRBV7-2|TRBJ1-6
CASSFLDGGGSSPLHF
TGTGCCAGCAGCTTCTTAGACGGTGGGGGGAGTTCACCCCTCCACTTT
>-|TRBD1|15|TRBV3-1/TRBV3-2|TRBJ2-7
CASSRWTGYSYEQYF
TGTGCCAGCAGCCGTTGGACAGGGTACTCCTACGAGCAGTACTTC
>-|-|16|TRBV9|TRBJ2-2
CASSVYPGEDTGELFF
TGTGCCAGCAGCGTATATCCAGGGGAGGACACCGGGGAGCTGTTTTTT
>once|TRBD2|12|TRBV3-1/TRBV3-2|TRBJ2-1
CASSQDRGERFF
TGTGCCAGCAGCCAAGATCGGGGGGAGCGGTTCTTC
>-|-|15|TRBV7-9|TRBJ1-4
CASSLVLGQREKLFF
TGTGCCAGCAGCTTAGTGCTGGGTCAGCGTGAAAAACTGTTTTTT
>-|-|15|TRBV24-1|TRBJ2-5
CATSDPPGNQETQYF
TGTGCCACCAGTGATCCCCCAGGGAACCAAGAGACCCAGTACTTC